These T cell receptor beta chains were read from a single sample in a study of shared clonotypes between healthy human individuals. The protocol was immunoSEQ multiplex PCR, while the TCRdb copy is restricted to in-frame clones and leaves out a portion. Of about 470,000 clones listed, roughly 83% are singletons. Sequencing was carried out using PBMCs. These receptors came from a woman between 40 and 55 years old in good health. Some clones in this sample may be carry-over from other donors' samples. CDR3s include the opening cysteine and the closing phenylalanine or tryptophan. A D gene is named only where the DNA matches it firmly. A row's size may be missing; if present it is once, few, many or a size class.

CDR3nt: TGTGCCAGCAGCGCGCAGTTCGTCGCGGGGAACGGCTACACCTTC
CDR3aa: CASSAQFVAGNGYTF
d_gene: NA
abundance: NA
v_gene: TRBV7-6
j_gene: TRBJ1-2

CDR3nt: TGTGCCAGCTCACCACCCGCGGGTGAAGGCTACACCTTC
CDR3aa: CASSPPAGEGYTF
d_gene: NA
abundance: NA
v_gene: TRBV18
j_gene: TRBJ1-2

CDR3nt: TGTGCCAGCAGTCCCCGTCTAACTTTTGACACCGGGGAGCTGTTTTTT
CDR3aa: CASSPRLTFDTGELFF
d_gene: NA
abundance: NA
v_gene: TRBV27
j_gene: TRBJ2-2

CDR3nt: TGTGCCAGCAGAGAGGGACAGCTGAACACTGAAGCTTTCTTT
CDR3aa: CASREGQLNTEAFF
d_gene: TRBD1
abundance: NA
v_gene: TRBV28
j_gene: TRBJ1-1

CDR3nt: TGTGCCAGTAGTATAGGAGGGAGTAACTATGGCTACACCTTC
CDR3aa: CASSIGGSNYGYTF
d_gene: NA
abundance: NA
v_gene: TRBV19
j_gene: TRBJ1-2

CDR3nt: TGTGCCAGCAGCGCAGGGACCCCGGGAGGCGGGGAGCTGTTTTTT
CDR3aa: CASSAGTPGGGELFF
d_gene: TRBD2
abundance: NA
v_gene: TRBV7-9
j_gene: TRBJ2-2

CDR3nt: TGTGCCAGCAGTCCACTAGGGGGCGGTAGCACCGGGGAGCTGTTTTTT
CDR3aa: CASSPLGGGSTGELFF
d_gene: TRBD1
abundance: NA
v_gene: TRBV28
j_gene: TRBJ2-2

CDR3nt: TGTGCCAGCAGCCGTGGGCAGCAAGAGACCCAGTACTTC
CDR3aa: CASSRGQQETQYF
d_gene: NA
abundance: NA
v_gene: TRBV7-3
j_gene: TRBJ2-5

CDR3nt: TGTGCCAGCAGCTTAAGCAGGTCGCAGCCCCAGCATTTT
CDR3aa: CASSLSRSQPQHF
d_gene: NA
abundance: NA
v_gene: TRBV7-9
j_gene: TRBJ1-5

CDR3nt: TGTGCCAGCAGCCCGGGTCGGGGTAGCAATCAGCCCCAGCATTTT
CDR3aa: CASSPGRGSNQPQHF
d_gene: NA
abundance: NA
v_gene: TRBV7-2
j_gene: TRBJ1-5

CDR3nt: TGTGCCAGCGGCGGTGGACAGGGGGGTGAGCAGTTCTTC
CDR3aa: CASGGGQGGEQFF
d_gene: TRBD1
abundance: NA
v_gene: TRBV2
j_gene: TRBJ2-1

CDR3nt: TGTGCCAGCAGTGAAGAGTGGGGGGCCAACGTCCTGACTTTC
CDR3aa: CASSEEWGANVLTF
d_gene: NA
abundance: NA
v_gene: TRBV6-1
j_gene: TRBJ2-6

CDR3nt: TGCGCCAGCAGCTTGGTCGGGACAGGGGATACTGAAGCTTTCTTT
CDR3aa: CASSLVGTGDTEAFF
d_gene: TRBD1
abundance: NA
v_gene: TRBV5-1
j_gene: TRBJ1-1

CDR3nt: TGTGCCAGCAGTTCACCACTAGCGGGAGTGGGTGAGCAGTACTTC
CDR3aa: CASSSPLAGVGEQYF
d_gene: TRBD2
abundance: few
v_gene: TRBV27
j_gene: TRBJ2-7

CDR3nt: TGTGCCAGCAGCTCGCTCAGGGGGAGCTCTGGAAACACCATATATTTT
CDR3aa: CASSSLRGSSGNTIYF
d_gene: TRBD1
abundance: NA
v_gene: TRBV5-4
j_gene: TRBJ1-3

CDR3nt: TGTGCCTGGAGGTTCAACACCGGGGAGCTGTTTTTT
CDR3aa: CAWRFNTGELFF
d_gene: NA
abundance: NA
v_gene: TRBV30
j_gene: TRBJ2-2

CDR3nt: TGCGCCAGCAGCTTGGCCTCCGGGACTAGCGGGAGGGCTGAGCAGTTCTTC
CDR3aa: CASSLASGTSGRAEQFF
d_gene: TRBD2
abundance: NA
v_gene: TRBV5-1
j_gene: TRBJ2-1

CDR3nt: TGTGCCAGCAGCGGGGGACAGCTCTCTGGAAACACCATATATTTT
CDR3aa: CASSGGQLSGNTIYF
d_gene: TRBD1
abundance: NA
v_gene: TRBV9
j_gene: TRBJ1-3

CDR3nt: TGCGCCAGCAGTCACGGACTAGCGGACCTCAATGAGCAGTTCTTC
CDR3aa: CASSHGLADLNEQFF
d_gene: TRBD2
abundance: NA
v_gene: TRBV10-2
j_gene: TRBJ2-1

CDR3nt: TGTGCCAGCAGCTTAGCCGCCTGGGACTCTGAGGCCAACGTCCTGACTTTC
CDR3aa: CASSLAAWDSEANVLTF
d_gene: NA
abundance: NA
v_gene: TRBV7-9
j_gene: TRBJ2-6

CDR3nt: TGCGCCAGCAGCTTGGCGTTAGCGGGAGGTACAGATACGCAGTATTTT
CDR3aa: CASSLALAGGTDTQYF
d_gene: TRBD2
abundance: NA
v_gene: TRBV5-1
j_gene: TRBJ2-3

CDR3nt: TGTGCCAGCAGTTACTCGACAGGCTATAGCAATCAGCCCCAGCATTTT
CDR3aa: CASSYSTGYSNQPQHF
d_gene: NA
abundance: many
v_gene: TRBV6-5
j_gene: TRBJ1-5

CDR3nt: TGTGCCTGGAGTGAGGTACAAGTGGACACTGAAGCTTTCTTT
CDR3aa: CAWSEVQVDTEAFF
d_gene: NA
abundance: NA
v_gene: TRBV30
j_gene: TRBJ1-1

CDR3nt: TGTGCCATCACGGCGGGGGGAGGCTCTGGGGCCAACGTCCTGACTTTC
CDR3aa: CAITAGGGSGANVLTF
d_gene: TRBD2
abundance: NA
v_gene: TRBV10-3
j_gene: TRBJ2-6

CDR3nt: TGCAGCGTTGCTGGGGAGGCCATTCAGTACTTC
CDR3aa: CSVAGEAIQYF
d_gene: NA
abundance: NA
v_gene: TRBV29-1
j_gene: TRBJ2-4

CDR3nt: TGTGCCAGCAGCAGGGGTGGGTACGAGCAGTACTTC
CDR3aa: CASSRGGYEQYF
d_gene: NA
abundance: NA
v_gene: TRBV28
j_gene: TRBJ2-7

CDR3nt: TGTGCCAGCAGTGTAGAACAGGGGGCTGGGACCCAGTACTTC
CDR3aa: CASSVEQGAGTQYF
d_gene: TRBD1
abundance: NA
v_gene: TRBV2
j_gene: TRBJ2-5

CDR3nt: TGTGCCAGCAGTGATCGGGGTACAGATACGCAGTATTTT
CDR3aa: CASSDRGTDTQYF
d_gene: NA
abundance: NA
v_gene: TRBV25-1
j_gene: TRBJ2-3

CDR3nt: TGTGCCAGCAGTCCACCGGCTAGCACAGAGCAGTTCTTC
CDR3aa: CASSPPASTEQFF
d_gene: NA
abundance: once
v_gene: TRBV6-5
j_gene: TRBJ2-1

CDR3nt: TGTGCCAGCAGCTTAGTCCTCCCTGGGGCCAACGTCCTGACTTTC
CDR3aa: CASSLVLPGANVLTF
d_gene: NA
abundance: NA
v_gene: TRBV11-1
j_gene: TRBJ2-6

CDR3nt: TGTGCCAGTAGTATAGATGGCAGGGGGTACTCTGGGGCCAACGTCCTGACTTTC
CDR3aa: CASSIDGRGYSGANVLTF
d_gene: TRBD1
abundance: NA
v_gene: TRBV19
j_gene: TRBJ2-6

CDR3nt: TGTGCCAGCGGCAGAAGCCAACTTAGCACAGATACGCAGTATTTT
CDR3aa: CASGRSQLSTDTQYF
d_gene: NA
abundance: NA
v_gene: TRBV9
j_gene: TRBJ2-3

CDR3nt: TGTGCCAGCTCACCTCTGGGGTGGGGTGCCACTGAAGCTTTCTTT
CDR3aa: CASSPLGWGATEAFF
d_gene: NA
abundance: NA
v_gene: TRBV18
j_gene: TRBJ1-1

CDR3nt: TGTGCCAGCAGCCGTAGCGGGACTAGAGAGCAGTACTTC
CDR3aa: CASSRSGTREQYF
d_gene: TRBD2
abundance: NA
v_gene: TRBV11-3
j_gene: TRBJ2-7

CDR3nt: TGTGCCAGCAGCTCCGGGACAGGGCGATACGAGCAGTACTTC
CDR3aa: CASSSGTGRYEQYF
d_gene: TRBD1
abundance: few
v_gene: TRBV27
j_gene: TRBJ2-7

CDR3nt: TGCGCCAGCAGCTTGGCTGCTAGCACGGACATTCAGTACTTC
CDR3aa: CASSLAASTDIQYF
d_gene: NA
abundance: few
v_gene: TRBV5-1
j_gene: TRBJ2-4

CDR3nt: TGTGCCACCAGCAGAGATAGACTAGCGGGAGCCGTTGAGCAGTTCTTC
CDR3aa: CATSRDRLAGAVEQFF
d_gene: TRBD2
abundance: many
v_gene: TRBV15
j_gene: TRBJ2-1

CDR3nt: TGTGCCAGCAGCCACCCCCGCATCGGGGAGCTGTTTTTT
CDR3aa: CASSHPRIGELFF
d_gene: NA
abundance: once
v_gene: TRBV9
j_gene: TRBJ2-2

CDR3nt: TGTGCCAGCAAATCTATTGCAACTAATGAAAAACTGTTTTTT
CDR3aa: CASKSIATNEKLFF
d_gene: NA
abundance: NA
v_gene: TRBV6-1
j_gene: TRBJ1-4

CDR3nt: TGTGCCACCAGCAGAGCATTCAAACAGGGCGGTGGCTACACCTTC
CDR3aa: CATSRAFKQGGGYTF
d_gene: NA
abundance: NA
v_gene: TRBV15
j_gene: TRBJ1-2

CDR3nt: TGTGCCATCAGTGGTATGACTAGCGGGAGCTACGAGCAGTACTTC
CDR3aa: CAISGMTSGSYEQYF
d_gene: TRBD2
abundance: NA
v_gene: TRBV10-3
j_gene: TRBJ2-7

CDR3nt: TGCGCCGCCGACAGCCCTAACTATGGCTACACCTTC
CDR3aa: CAADSPNYGYTF
d_gene: NA
abundance: NA
v_gene: TRBV5-1
j_gene: TRBJ1-2

CDR3nt: TGTGCCAGCAGCCGGGACGGTACTATTAACTATGGCTACACCTTC
CDR3aa: CASSRDGTINYGYTF
d_gene: NA
abundance: NA
v_gene: TRBV9
j_gene: TRBJ1-2

CDR3nt: TGCGCCAGCAGCCAGACAGAAGTTAACACTGAAGCTTTCTTT
CDR3aa: CASSQTEVNTEAFF
d_gene: NA
abundance: NA
v_gene: TRBV5-1
j_gene: TRBJ1-1

CDR3nt: TGTGCCAGCAGCGAGACGGGTCTAGCCAAAAACATTCAGTACTTC
CDR3aa: CASSETGLAKNIQYF
d_gene: NA
abundance: once
v_gene: TRBV7-8
j_gene: TRBJ2-4

CDR3nt: TGCAGTGCTAGAAGGGGCGAGCAGTACTTC
CDR3aa: CSARRGEQYF
d_gene: NA
abundance: NA
v_gene: TRBV20-1
j_gene: TRBJ2-7

CDR3nt: TGTGCCAGCAGCTTAACAGGGGTCAGCTACGAGCAGTACTTC
CDR3aa: CASSLTGVSYEQYF
d_gene: TRBD1
abundance: NA
v_gene: TRBV7-9
j_gene: TRBJ2-7

CDR3nt: TGTGCCAGCAGCTTAGCTCCGGGACCGCGGTACAATGAGCAGTTCTTC
CDR3aa: CASSLAPGPRYNEQFF
d_gene: NA
abundance: NA
v_gene: TRBV11-1
j_gene: TRBJ2-1

CDR3nt: TGTGCCAGCAGCATTAGCGGGGTCCCCTACGAGCAGTACTTC
CDR3aa: CASSISGVPYEQYF
d_gene: TRBD2
abundance: once
v_gene: TRBV7-9
j_gene: TRBJ2-7

CDR3nt: TGTGCCAGCAGTCCCAGGGGGCAACTCTACAATGAGCAGTTCTTC
CDR3aa: CASSPRGQLYNEQFF
d_gene: TRBD1
abundance: NA
v_gene: TRBV6-6
j_gene: TRBJ2-1

CDR3nt: TGTGCCAGCAGCCCGACCCCCCTAGCGGGAGGCGAGCAGTACTTC
CDR3aa: CASSPTPLAGGEQYF
d_gene: TRBD2
abundance: NA
v_gene: TRBV14
j_gene: TRBJ2-7

CDR3nt: TGTGCCAGCAGCCCTCAGCCCCAGGAGACCCAGTACTTC
CDR3aa: CASSPQPQETQYF
d_gene: NA
abundance: NA
v_gene: TRBV6-5
j_gene: TRBJ2-5

CDR3nt: TGCAGCGTTGAGGGACAGGGAAGCCCCTACGAGCAGTACTTC
CDR3aa: CSVEGQGSPYEQYF
d_gene: TRBD1
abundance: NA
v_gene: TRBV29-1
j_gene: TRBJ2-7

CDR3nt: TGTGCCTGGAGTGGAGGGGAACCTCAGCCCCAGCATTTT
CDR3aa: CAWSGGEPQPQHF
d_gene: NA
abundance: NA
v_gene: TRBV30
j_gene: TRBJ1-5